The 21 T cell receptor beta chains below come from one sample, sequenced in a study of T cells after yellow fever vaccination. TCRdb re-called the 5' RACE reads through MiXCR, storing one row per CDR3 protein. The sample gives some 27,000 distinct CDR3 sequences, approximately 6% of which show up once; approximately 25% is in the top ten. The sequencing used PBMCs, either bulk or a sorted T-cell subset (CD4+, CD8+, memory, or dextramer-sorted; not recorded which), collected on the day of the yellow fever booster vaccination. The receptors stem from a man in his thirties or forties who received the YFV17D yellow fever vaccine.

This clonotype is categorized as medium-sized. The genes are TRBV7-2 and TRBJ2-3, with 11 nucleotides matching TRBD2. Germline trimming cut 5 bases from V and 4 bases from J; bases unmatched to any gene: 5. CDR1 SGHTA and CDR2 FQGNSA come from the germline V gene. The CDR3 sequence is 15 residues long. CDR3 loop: CASSTLAGGADTQYF. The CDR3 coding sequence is TGTGCCAGCAGCACCTTAGCGGGAGGGGCAGATACGCAGTATTTT. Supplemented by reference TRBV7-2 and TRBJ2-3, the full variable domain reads GAGVSQSPSNKVTEKGKDVELRCDPISGHTALYWYRQSLGQGLEFLIYFQGNSAPDKSGLPSDRFSAERTGGSVSTLTIQRTQQEDSAVYLCASSTLAGGADTQYFGPGTRLTVL.

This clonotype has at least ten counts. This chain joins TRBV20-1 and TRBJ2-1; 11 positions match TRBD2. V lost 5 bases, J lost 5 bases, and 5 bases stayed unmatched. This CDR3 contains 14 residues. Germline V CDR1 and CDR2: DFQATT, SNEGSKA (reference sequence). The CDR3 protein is CSAGSGLADNEQFF. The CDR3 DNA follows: TGCAGTGCTGGATCGGGACTAGCGGACAATGAGCAGTTCTTC.

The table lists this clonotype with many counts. The CDR3 here is CASRKPGQLNTEAFF. DNA for the CDR3: TGTGCCAGCAGGAAGCCGGGACAGTTGAACACTGAAGCTTTCTTT. The chain recombines TRBV11-2 with TRBJ1-1; TRBD1 matches 7 bases. V dropped 6 bases and J dropped 0; count of bases not matched to a gene: 7. This CDR3 contains 15 residues. CDR1 is SGHAT, CDR2 FQNNGV, per germline.

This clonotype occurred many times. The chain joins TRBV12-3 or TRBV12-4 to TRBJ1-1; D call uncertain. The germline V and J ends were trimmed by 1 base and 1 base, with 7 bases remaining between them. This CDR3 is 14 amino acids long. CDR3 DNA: TGTGCCAGCAGTTTAGGGCAGCCGAACACTGAAGCTTTCTTT. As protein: CASSLGQPNTEAFF.

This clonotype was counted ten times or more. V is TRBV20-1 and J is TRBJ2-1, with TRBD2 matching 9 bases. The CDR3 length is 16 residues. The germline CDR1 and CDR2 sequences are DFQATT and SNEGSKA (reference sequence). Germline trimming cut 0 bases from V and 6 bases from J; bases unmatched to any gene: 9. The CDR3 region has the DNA TGCAGTGCTAGAGATGGGCAGGGGACTAGCCGCAATGAGCAGTTCTTC. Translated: CSARDGQGTSRNEQFF.

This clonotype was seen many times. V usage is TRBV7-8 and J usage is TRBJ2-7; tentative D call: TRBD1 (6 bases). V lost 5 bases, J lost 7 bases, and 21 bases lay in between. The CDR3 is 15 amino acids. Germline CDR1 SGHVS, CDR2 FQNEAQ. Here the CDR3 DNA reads TGTGCCAGCAGCCGCCGGACAGACTTTCGTGGGGAGCAGTACTTC. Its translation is CASSRRTDFRGEQYF.

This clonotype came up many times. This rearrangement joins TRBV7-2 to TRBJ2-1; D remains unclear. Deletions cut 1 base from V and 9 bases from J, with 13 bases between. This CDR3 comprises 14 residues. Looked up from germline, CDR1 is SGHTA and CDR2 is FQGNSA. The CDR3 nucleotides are TGTGCCAGCAGCTTAGTTGGCTACGTCAGTGAGCAGTTCTTC. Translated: CASSLVGYVSEQFF. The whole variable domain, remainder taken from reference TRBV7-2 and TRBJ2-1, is GAGVSQSPSNKVTEKGKDVELRCDPISGHTALYWYRQSLGQGLEFLIYFQGNSAPDKSGLPSDRFSAERTGGSVSTLTIQRTQQEDSAVYLCASSLVGYVSEQFFGPGTRLTVL.

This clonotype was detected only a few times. DNA of the CDR3: TGTGCCAGCAGCTCGAGACACGTCACAGATACGCAGTATTTT. Its translation is CASSSRHVTDTQYF. The chain couples TRBV5-4 to TRBJ2-3, with D uncertain. The CDR3 spans 14 residues. The germline gives CDR1 SGHNT, CDR2 YYREEE (reference sequence). V lost 3 bases to trimming and J lost 2 bases, with 10 bases between them. The full variable domain, its missing parts supplied by reference TRBV5-4 and TRBJ2-3, is ETGVTQSPTHLIKTRGQQVTLRCSSQSGHNTVSWYQQALGQGPQFIFQYYREEENGRGNFPPRFSGLQFPNYSSELNVNALELDDSALYLCASSSRHVTDTQYFGPGTRLTVL.

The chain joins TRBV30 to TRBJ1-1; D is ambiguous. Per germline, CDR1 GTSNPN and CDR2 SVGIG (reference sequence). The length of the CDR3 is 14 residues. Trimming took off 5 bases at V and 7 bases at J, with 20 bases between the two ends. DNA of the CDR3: TGTGCCTGGGGAAGTACGAGAGCGAGAAATGAAGCTTTCTTT. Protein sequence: CAWGSTRARNEAFF.

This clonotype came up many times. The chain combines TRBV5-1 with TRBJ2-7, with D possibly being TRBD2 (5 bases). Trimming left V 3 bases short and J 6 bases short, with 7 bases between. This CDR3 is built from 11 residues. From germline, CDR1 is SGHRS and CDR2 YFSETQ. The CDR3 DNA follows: TGCGCCAGCAGCTACGGACTCGAGCAGTACTTC. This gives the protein CASSYGLEQYF.

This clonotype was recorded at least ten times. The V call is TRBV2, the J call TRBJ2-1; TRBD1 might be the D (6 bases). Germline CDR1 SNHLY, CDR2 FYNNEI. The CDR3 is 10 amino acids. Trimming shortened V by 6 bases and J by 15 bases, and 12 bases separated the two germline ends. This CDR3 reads CASSSGAAFF. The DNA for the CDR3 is TGTGCCAGCAGCTCAGGGGCGGCGTTCTTC.

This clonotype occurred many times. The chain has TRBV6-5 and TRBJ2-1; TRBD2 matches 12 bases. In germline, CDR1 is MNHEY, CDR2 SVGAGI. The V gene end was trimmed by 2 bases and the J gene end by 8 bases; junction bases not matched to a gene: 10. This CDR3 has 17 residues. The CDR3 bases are TGTGCCAGCAGTTACCACCCGAGACTAGCGGGGGACTATGAGCAGTTCTTC. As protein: CASSYHPRLAGDYEQFF.

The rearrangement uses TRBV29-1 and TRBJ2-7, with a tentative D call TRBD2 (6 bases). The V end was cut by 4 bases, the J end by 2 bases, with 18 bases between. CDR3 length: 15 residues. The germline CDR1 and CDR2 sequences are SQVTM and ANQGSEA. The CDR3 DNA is TGCAGCGTTGGCGTTGCTAGCGCGCTCACCTACGAGCAGTACTTC. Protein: CSVGVASALTYEQYF.

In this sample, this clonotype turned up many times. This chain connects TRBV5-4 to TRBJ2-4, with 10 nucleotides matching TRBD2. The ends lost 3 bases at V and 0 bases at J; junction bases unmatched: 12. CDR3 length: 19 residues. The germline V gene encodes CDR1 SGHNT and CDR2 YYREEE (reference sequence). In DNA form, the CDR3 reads TGTGCCAGCAGCTCCTGGACTAGCGGAGAGAGGGTAGCCAAAAACATTCAGTACTTC. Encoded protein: CASSSWTSGERVAKNIQYF.

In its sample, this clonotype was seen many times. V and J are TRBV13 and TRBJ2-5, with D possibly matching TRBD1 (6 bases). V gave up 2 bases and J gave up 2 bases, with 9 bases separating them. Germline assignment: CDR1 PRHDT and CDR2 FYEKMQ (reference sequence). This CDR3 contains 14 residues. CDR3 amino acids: CASSLRQEQETQYF. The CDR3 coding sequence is TGTGCCAGCAGCTTACGACAGGAGCAAGAGACCCAGTACTTC. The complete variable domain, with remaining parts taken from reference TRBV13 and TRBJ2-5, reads AAGVIQSPRHLIKEKRETATLKCYPIPRHDTVYWYQQGPGQDPQFLISFYEKMQSDKGSIPDRFSAQQFSDYHSELNMSSLELGDSALYFCASSLRQEQETQYFGPGTRLLVL.

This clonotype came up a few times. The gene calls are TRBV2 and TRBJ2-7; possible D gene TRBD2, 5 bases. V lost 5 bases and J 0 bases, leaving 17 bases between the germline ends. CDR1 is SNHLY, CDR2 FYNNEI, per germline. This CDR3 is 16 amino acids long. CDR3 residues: CASSSPGGGSSYEQYF. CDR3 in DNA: TGTGCCAGCAGTTCACCGGGCGGTGGGAGCTCCTACGAGCAGTACTTC. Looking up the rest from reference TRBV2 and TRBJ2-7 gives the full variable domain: EPEVTQTPSHQVTQMGQEVILRCVPISNHLYFYWYRQILGQKVEFLVSFYNNEISEKSEIFDDQFSVERPDGSNFTLKIRSTKLEDSAMYFCASSSPGGGSSYEQYFGPGTRLTVT.

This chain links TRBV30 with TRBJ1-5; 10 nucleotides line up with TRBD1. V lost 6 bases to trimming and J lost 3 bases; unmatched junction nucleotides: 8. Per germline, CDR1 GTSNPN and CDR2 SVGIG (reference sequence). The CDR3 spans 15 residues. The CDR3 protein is CACTEGQGPNQPQHF. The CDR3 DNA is TGTGCCTGTACCGAGGGACAGGGGCCCAATCAGCCCCAGCATTTT.

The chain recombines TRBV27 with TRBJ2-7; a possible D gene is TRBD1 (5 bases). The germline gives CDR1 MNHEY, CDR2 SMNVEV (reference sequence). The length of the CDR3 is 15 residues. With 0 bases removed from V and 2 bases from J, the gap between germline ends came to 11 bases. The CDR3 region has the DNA TGTGCCAGCAGTTTATCTGGCCAGGGCCCCTACGAGCAGTACTTC. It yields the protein CASSLSGQGPYEQYF.

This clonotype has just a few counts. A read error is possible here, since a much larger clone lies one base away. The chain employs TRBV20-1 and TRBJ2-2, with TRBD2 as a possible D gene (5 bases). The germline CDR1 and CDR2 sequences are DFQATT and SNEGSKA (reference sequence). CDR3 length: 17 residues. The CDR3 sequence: CCARDLLSGEGTGELFF. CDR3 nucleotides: TGCTGTGCTAGAGATCTTTTAAGCGGTGAGGGCACCGGGGAGCTGTTTTTT.

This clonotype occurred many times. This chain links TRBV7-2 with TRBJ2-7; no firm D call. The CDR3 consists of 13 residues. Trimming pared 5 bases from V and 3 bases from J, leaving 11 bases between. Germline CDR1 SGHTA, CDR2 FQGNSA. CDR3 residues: CASSHIDGYEQYF. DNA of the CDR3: TGTGCCAGCAGCCACATAGACGGCTACGAGCAGTACTTC.

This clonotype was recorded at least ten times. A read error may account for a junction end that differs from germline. The CDR3 region is CASSRGAGGTADTQYF. The CDR3 DNA reads TGTGCTAGCAGCCGCGGGGCGGGAGGGACGGCAGATACGCAGTATTTT. The genes are TRBV7-7 and TRBJ2-3; 9 nucleotides agree with TRBD2. CDR1 and CDR2 (germline): SSHAT, FNYEAQ (reference sequence). This CDR3 comprises 16 residues.